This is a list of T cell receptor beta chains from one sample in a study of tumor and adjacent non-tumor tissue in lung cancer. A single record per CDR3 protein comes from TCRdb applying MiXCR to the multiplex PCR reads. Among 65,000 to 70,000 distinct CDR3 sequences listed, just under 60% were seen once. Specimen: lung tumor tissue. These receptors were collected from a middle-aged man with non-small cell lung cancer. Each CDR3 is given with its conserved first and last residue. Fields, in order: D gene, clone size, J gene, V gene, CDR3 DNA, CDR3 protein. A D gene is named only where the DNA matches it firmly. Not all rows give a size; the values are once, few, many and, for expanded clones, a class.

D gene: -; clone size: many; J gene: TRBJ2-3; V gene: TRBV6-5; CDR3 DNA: TGTGCCAGCAGTTCCCTACGGGCAGGGGTGTCAGATACGCAGTATTTT; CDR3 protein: CASSSLRAGVSDTQYF
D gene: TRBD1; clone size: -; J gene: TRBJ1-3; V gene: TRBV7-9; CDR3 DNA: TGTGCCAGCAACATGGGGGGACAGGGAGGAAACGCCATATATTTT; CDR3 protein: CASNMGGQGGNAIYF
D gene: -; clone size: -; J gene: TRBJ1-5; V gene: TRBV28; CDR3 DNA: TGTGCCAGCAACCGTGTGCTCCGCAATCAGCCCCAGCATTTT; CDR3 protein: CASNRVLRNQPQHF
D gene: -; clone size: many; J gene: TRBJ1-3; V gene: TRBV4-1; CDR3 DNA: TGCGCCAGCAGCCAAGGGGTGGGAGGAGACTTCTTCATCTCTGGAAACACCATATATTTT; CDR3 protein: CASSQGVGGDFFISGNTIYF
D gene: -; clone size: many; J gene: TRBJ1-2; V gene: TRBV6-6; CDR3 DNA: TGTGCCAGCAGTTACTCGATGCGGGGGGCGCTTGGCTACACCTTC; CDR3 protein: CASSYSMRGALGYTF
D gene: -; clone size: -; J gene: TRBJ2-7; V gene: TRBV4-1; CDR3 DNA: TGCGCCAGCAGTCACCCAGGATCAACGTCCTACGAGCAGTACTTC; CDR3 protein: CASSHPGSTSYEQYF
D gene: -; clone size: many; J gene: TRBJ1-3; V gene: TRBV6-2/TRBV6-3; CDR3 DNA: TGTGCCAGCAGAGCCGGGAGCTCTGGAAACACCATATATTTT; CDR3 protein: CASRAGSSGNTIYF
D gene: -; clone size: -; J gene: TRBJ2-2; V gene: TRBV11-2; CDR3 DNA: TGCGCCAGCAGCAATCAACTATGGCAGGCCGGGGAGCCGTTTTTT; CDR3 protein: CASSNQLWQAGEPFF
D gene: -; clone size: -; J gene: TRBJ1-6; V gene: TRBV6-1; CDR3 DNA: TGTGCCACCAGTGCGGGTCCGTATAATTCACCCCTCCATTTT; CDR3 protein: CATSAGPYNSPLHF
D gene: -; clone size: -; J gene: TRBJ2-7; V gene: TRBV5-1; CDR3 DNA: TGCGCCAGCCGTCTCTGGGACGGCTACGAGCAGTACTTC; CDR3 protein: CASRLWDGYEQYF
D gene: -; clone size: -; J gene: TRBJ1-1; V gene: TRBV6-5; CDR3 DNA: TGTACCAGCAGTTATTCGGGGCAGAACACTGAAGCCTTCTTT; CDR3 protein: CTSSYSGQNTEAFF
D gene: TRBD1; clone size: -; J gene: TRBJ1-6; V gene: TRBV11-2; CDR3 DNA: TGTGCCAGCAGCGGGGGACAGTATAATTCACACCCCCACTTT; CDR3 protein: CASSGGQYNSHPHF
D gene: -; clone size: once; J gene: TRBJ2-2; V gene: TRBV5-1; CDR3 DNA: TGCGCCAGCAGCTTAACAGCCACGAACACCGGGGAGCTGTTTTTT; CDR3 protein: CASSLTATNTGELFF
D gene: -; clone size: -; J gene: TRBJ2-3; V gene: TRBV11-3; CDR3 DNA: TGTGCCAGCAGCTTAGAAGGGCGGAACACAGGTACACAGTATTTT; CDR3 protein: CASSLEGRNTGTQYF
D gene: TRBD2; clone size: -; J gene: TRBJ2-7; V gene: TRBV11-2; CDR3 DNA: TGTGCCAGCAGCTTCAGGAGGGGCGGGGGATACGAGCAGTGCTTC; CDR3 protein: CASSFRRGGGYEQCF
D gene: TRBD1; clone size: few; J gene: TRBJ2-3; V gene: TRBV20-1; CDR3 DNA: TGCAGTGCTAGACCTAGGGGACAGGGGAGGTATACGCAGTATTTT; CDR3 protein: CSARPRGQGRYTQYF
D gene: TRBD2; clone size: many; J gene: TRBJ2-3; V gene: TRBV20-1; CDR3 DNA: TGCAGTGCTAGAACCGGGACTAGCGGGGGGTTCTCTTTTGTGGATACGCAGTATTTT; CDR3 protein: CSARTGTSGGFSFVDTQYF
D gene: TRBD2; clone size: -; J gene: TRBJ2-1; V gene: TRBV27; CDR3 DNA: TGTGCCAGCAGTTTATCCATTGGACTAGCGGTTGAGCAGTTCTTC; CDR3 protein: CASSLSIGLAVEQFF
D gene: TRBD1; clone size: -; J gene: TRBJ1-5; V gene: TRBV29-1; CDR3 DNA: TGCAGCGTTGCGGGACAGAACAATCAGCCCCAGCATTTT; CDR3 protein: CSVAGQNNQPQHF
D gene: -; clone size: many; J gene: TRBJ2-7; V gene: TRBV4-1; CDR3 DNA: TGCGCCAGCAGCCAAAACCAGGGGGGGAACTACGAGCAGTACTTC; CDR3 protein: CASSQNQGGNYEQYF
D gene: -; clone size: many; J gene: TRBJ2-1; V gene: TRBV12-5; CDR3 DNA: TGTGCTAGTGGTTCTACGCACGGGACGGGGAACAATGAGCAGTTCTTC; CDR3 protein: CASGSTHGTGNNEQFF
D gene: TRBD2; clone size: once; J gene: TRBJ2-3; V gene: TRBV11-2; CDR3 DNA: TGTGCCAGCAGTTTTTCTAGCGGGGTATCGACAGATACGCACTATTTT; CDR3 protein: CASSFSSGVSTDTHYF
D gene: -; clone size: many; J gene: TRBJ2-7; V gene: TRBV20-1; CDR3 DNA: TGCAGTGCCAGACCCCAAGCGGGCTACGAGCAGTACTTC; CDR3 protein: CSARPQAGYEQYF
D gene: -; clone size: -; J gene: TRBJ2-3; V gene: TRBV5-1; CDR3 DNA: TGCGCCAGCATAAGGGGAAGGGACCGTAGCACAGATACGCAGTATTTT; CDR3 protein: CASIRGRDRSTDTQYF
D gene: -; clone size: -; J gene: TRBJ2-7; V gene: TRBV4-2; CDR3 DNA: TGTGCCAACAGCCAAGAGCCCGGCCTTGAGCAGTACTTC; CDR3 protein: CANSQEPGLEQYF
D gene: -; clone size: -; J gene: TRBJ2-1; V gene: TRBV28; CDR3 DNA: TGTACCAGCAGTGCCCAAGGCGGAAGAACTGTGGGAAATGAGCAGTTCTTC; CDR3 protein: CTSSAQGGRTVGNEQFF
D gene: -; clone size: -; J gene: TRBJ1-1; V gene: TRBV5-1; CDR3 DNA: TGCGCCGGCAGCTCTTATAGCTCGGGGACCAAGGCTTTCTTT; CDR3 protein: CAGSSYSSGTKAFF
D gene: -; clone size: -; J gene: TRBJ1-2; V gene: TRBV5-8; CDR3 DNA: TGTGTCAGCAGCTTGGCAGGGAACTATGGTTACACCTTC; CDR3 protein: CVSSLAGNYGYTF
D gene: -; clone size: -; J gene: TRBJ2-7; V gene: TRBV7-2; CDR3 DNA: TGTGCCAGCAGCTTAGACGGGAGTCCCTACGAACAGTACTTC; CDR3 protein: CASSLDGSPYEQYF
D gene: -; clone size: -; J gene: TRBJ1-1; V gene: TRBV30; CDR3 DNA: TGTGTCTGGAGTGGGAGGGTTGGCACTGAAGCTTCCTTT; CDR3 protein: CVWSGRVGTEASF
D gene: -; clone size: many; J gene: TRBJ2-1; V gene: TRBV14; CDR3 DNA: TGTGCCAGCAGCCAAAGCAGGAGCGGGCTCTACAATGAGCAGTTCTTC; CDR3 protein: CASSQSRSGLYNEQFF
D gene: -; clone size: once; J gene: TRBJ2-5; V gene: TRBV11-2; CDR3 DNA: TGTGTCAGCAGGGAGAATGAAGAGGCCCAGTGCTTC; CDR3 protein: CVSRENEEAQCF
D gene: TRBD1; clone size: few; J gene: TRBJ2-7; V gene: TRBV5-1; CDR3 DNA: TGCGCCAGCAGCTTATCCGGGACAGGCCTCTACGAGCAGTACTTC; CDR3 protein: CASSLSGTGLYEQYF
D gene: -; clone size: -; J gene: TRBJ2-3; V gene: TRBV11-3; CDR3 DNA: TGTGCCAGCAGCTTAGAGGGGGTACTAGCCCCCACAGATACGCAGTATTTT; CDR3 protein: CASSLEGVLAPTDTQYF
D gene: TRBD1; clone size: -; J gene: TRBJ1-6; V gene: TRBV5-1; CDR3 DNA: TGCGCCAGCAGCTCCCAACCGGGACGAGCAGGGGGAAGTTCTGGTTCACCCCTCCACTTT; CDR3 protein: CASSSQPGRAGGSSGSPLHF
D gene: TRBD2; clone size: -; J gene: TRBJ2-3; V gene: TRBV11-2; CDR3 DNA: TGTGTCAGCAGTCCTGGACTAGCGAGAGATACGCAGTATTTT; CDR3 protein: CVSSPGLARDTQYF
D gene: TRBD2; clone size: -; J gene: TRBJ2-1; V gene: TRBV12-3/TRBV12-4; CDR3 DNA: TGTGCCAGCAGGTTGATAGCGGGAGCGAACATTGAGCAGTTATTC; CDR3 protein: CASRLIAGANIEQLF
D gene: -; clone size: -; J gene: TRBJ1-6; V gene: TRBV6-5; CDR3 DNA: TGTGCCAGCAGCCGCGTAGATTCACCCCTCCCCTTT; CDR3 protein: CASSRVDSPLPF
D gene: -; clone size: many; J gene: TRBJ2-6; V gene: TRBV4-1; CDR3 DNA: TGCGCCAGCAGCCAAGTCGAGGGGCTAGAAATCCCTGGGGCCAACGTCCTGACTTTC; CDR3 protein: CASSQVEGLEIPGANVLTF
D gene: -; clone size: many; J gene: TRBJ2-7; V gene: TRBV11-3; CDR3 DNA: TGTGCCAGCAGCCCAGGGATGACAGCCCCCTACGAGCAGTACTTC; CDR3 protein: CASSPGMTAPYEQYF
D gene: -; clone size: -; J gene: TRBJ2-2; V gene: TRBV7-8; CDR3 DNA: TGTGCCAGCAGCTTAAGGGCCATCGGGGGCCCTCGCACCGGGGAACTGTTTTTT; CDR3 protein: CASSLRAIGGPRTGELFF
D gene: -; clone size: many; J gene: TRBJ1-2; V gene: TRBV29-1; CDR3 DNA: TGCAGCCTGAGAGTAAACTATGGCTACACCTTC; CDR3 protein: CSLRVNYGYTF
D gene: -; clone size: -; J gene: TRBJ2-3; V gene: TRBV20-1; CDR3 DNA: TGCAGTGCCGATACAGGGAACACAGATACGCAGTATTTT; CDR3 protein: CSADTGNTDTQYF
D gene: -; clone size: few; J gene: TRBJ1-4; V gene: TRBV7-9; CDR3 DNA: TGTGCCAGCAGCTTAGACAGGGCTAATGAAAAACTGTTTTTT; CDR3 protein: CASSLDRANEKLFF
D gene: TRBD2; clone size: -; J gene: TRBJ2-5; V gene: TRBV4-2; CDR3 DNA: TGTGCCAGCAGCCAAGAGGGACTAGCGGGAGAGGGCGAGACCCAGTACTTC; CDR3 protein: CASSQEGLAGEGETQYF
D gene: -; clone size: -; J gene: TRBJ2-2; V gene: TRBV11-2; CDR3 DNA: TGTGCCAGCACCTTTTTAAAGTGCACCGGGGAGCTGTTTTTT; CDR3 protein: CASTFLKCTGELFF
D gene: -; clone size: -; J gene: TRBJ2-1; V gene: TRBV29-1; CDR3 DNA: TGCAGCGGGGGCGACAGAGCCTCCTACAATGAGCAGTTCTTC; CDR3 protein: CSGGDRASYNEQFF
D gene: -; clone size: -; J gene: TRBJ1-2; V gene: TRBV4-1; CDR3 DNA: TGCGTCAGCAGCCAAGATATTTGGTCGGGTCTATCTAACTATGGCTACACCTTC; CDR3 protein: CVSSQDIWSGLSNYGYTF
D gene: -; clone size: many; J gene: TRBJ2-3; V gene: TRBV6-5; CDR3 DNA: TGTGCCAGCAGAGACAGCGGCACAGATACGCAGTATTTT; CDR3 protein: CASRDSGTDTQYF
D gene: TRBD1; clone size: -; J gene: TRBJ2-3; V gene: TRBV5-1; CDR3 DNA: TGCGACAGCAGCCCGGGACAGGGCACAGATACGCAGTATTTT; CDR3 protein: CDSSPGQGTDTQYF
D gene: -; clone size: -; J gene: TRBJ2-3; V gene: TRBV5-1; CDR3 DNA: TGCGCCAGCAGCCTCGGGAGACTGGGAGATACGCAGTATTTT; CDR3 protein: CASSLGRLGDTQYF
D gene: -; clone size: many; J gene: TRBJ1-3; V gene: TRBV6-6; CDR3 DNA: TGTGCCAGCAGTTACTCGGGGTCAGGGAGACCTGGAAACACCATATATTTT; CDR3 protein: CASSYSGSGRPGNTIYF
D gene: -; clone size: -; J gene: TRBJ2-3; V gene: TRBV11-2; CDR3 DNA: TGTGCCAGCAGCATAGTGGGGGGGCAGGAAGATAAGCAGTATTTT; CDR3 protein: CASSIVGGQEDKQYF